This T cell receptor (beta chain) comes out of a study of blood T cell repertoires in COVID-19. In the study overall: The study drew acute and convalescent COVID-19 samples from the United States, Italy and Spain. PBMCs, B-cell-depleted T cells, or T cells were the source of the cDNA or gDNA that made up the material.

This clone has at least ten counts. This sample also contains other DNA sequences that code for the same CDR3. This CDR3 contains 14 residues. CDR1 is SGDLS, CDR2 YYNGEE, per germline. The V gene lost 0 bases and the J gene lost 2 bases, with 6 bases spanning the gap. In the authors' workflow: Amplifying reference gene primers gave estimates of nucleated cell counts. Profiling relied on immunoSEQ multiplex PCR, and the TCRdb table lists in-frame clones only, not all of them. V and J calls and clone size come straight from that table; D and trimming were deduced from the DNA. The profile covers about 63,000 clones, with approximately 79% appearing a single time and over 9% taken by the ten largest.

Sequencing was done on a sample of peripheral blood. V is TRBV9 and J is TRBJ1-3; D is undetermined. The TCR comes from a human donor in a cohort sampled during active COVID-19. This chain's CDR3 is CASSVGGPGNTIYF. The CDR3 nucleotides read TGTGCCAGCAGCGTAGGAGGCCCTGGAAACACCATATATTTT.